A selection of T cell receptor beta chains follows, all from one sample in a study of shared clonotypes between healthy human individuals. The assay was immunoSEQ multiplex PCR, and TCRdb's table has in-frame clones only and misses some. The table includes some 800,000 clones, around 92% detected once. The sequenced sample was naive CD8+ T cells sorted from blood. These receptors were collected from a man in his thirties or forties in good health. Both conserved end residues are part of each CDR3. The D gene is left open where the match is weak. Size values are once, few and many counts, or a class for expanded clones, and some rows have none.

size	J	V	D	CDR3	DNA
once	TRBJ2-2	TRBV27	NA	CASSILQGHTGELFF	TGTGCCAGCAGTATACTACAGGGTCACACCGGGGAGCTGTTTTTT
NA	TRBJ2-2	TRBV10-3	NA	CAISGETGELFF	TGTGCCATCAGTGGGGAAACCGGGGAGCTGTTTTTT
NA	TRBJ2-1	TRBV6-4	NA	CASSDSGGAYNEQFF	TGTGCCAGCAGTGACTCTGGAGGAGCCTACAATGAGCAGTTCTTC
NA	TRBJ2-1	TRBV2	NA	CASRFSFRPEQFF	TGTGCCAGCAGGTTCAGTTTCCGCCCGGAGCAGTTCTTC
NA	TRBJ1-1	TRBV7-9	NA	CASRGGGPMVMAFF	TGTGCCAGCCGCGGCGGGGGCCCGATGGTGATGGCTTTCTTT
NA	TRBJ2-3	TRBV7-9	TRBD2	CASSPWAGAGTDTQYF	TGTGCCAGCAGCCCGTGGGCGGGAGCGGGTACAGATACGCAGTATTTT
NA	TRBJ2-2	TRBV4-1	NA	CASSQEGGTGELFF	TGCGCCAGCAGCCAAGAAGGCGGTACCGGGGAGCTGTTTTTT
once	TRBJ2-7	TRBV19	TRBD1	CASSMLPGTGHYEQYF	TGTGCCAGTAGTATGTTACCCGGGACAGGCCACTACGAGCAGTACTTC
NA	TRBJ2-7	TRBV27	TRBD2	CASSFTSGSSYEQYF	TGTGCCAGCAGTTTTACTAGCGGAAGCTCCTACGAGCAGTACTTC
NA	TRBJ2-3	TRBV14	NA	CASSQGGWVQADTQYF	TGTGCCAGCAGCCAAGGCGGTTGGGTTCAGGCAGATACGCAGTATTTT
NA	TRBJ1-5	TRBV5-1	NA	CASSLRPGSQPQHF	TGCGCCAGCAGCTTGAGGCCAGGTTCACAGCCCCAGCATTTT
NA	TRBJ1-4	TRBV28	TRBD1	CASRDAYQGVNEKLFF	TGTGCCAGCAGAGACGCATATCAGGGGGTGAATGAAAAACTGTTTTTT
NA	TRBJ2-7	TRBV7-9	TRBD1	CASSSWTGGLEEQYF	TGTGCCAGCAGCAGTTGGACAGGGGGCCTAGAAGAGCAGTACTTC
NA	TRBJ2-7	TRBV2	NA	CASSDPAGQGYEQYF	TGTGCCAGCAGTGACCCGGCGGGCCAGGGTTACGAGCAGTACTTC